This paragraph reports one TCR beta chain. The entry originates in a study of blood T cells in healthy people across ages. For the second PCR, which ran for about 7 to 11 cycles, a sample-barcoded 5' primer and a J-beta primer mix were used. TCRdb reanalysed the 5' RACE reads using MiXCR and keeps one entry per CDR3 protein. This sample yields 1.2 million to 1.5 million distinct CDR3 sequences, of which roughly 64% are seen a single time; over 5% belongs to the top ten. Germline V gives CDR1 MNHEY, CDR2 SVGEGT. V lost 3 bases and J lost 14, with 14 bases in between. This CDR3 is built from 12 residues.

This TCR derives from a man aged 18 to 29 in good health. Material: blood. The genes are TRBV6-2 or TRBV6-3 and TRBJ2-1; D assignment may be TRBD1 or TRBD2 (5 bases each). This chain's CDR3 is CASSYSTGTEFF. In DNA, the CDR3 is TGTGCCAGCAGTTATTCAACCGGGACGGAGTTCTTC.